This TCR beta chain was recorded in a study of cytomegalovirus exposure and HLA in healthy donors. General study results and limits: An analysis that was carried out later associated 15,000 to 20,000 TCR beta sequences with HLA alleles at 0.05 false discovery rate.

Germline lookup yields CDR1 MNHNS and CDR2 SASEGT. CDR3 length: 15 amino acids. The V gene lost 4 bases and the J gene lost 3 bases, with 13 bases spanning the gap. Notes on this clone: What it binds is unknown.

13 Jbeta primers and 60 Vbeta primers were used for the PCR. The assay was immunoSEQ multiplex PCR, and TCRdb's table has in-frame clones only and misses some. This sample has 100,000 to 150,000 clones, with just under 75% found just once. J is TRBJ2-1 and V is TRBV6-1; possibly TRBD1 for D (5 bases). This sequence originates from a man aged 60-69 years in good health and CMV-seropositive. The sample consisted of PBMCs. The CDR3 protein is CASSATGLFYNEQFF. CDR3 in DNA: TGTGCCAGCAGTGCAACAGGCCTATTCTACAATGAGCAGTTCTTC.